This T cell receptor beta chain was captured in a study of blood T cell repertoires in COVID-19. Study overall: Both acute and convalescent COVID-19 samples were obtained from the United States, Italy and Spain.

In the original processing: Reference gene primers were amplified, and this amplification served to estimate nucleated cell counts. The repertoire was sequenced with immunoSEQ multiplex PCR; TCRdb's copy has only in-frame clones and lacks some. Clonal size and the V and J genes are those of that table, whereas D and trimming came from the DNA. In the table there are about 88,000 clones, roughly 84% of which are singletons. The count of this clone is one. One junction end disagrees with the germline gene, perhaps due to a read error. The CDR3 spans 11 residues. Per germline, CDR1 MDHEN and CDR2 SYDVKM.

This clonotype was obtained from a woman between 70 and 85 years old with acute or convalescent COVID-19. The sample comprised peripheral blood. The chain joins TRBV28 to TRBJ1-3; D unresolved. The CDR3 is CASSFAGNSNF. As DNA, the CDR3 is TGTGCCAGCAGTTTTGCGGGGAATTCGAATTTT. Full variable domain (rest looked up from reference TRBV28 and TRBJ1-3): DVKVTQSSRYLVKRTGEKVFLECVQDMDHENMFWYRQDPGLGLRLIYFSYDVKMKEKGDIPEGYSVSREKKERFSLILESASTNQTSMYLCASSFAGNSNFGEGSWLTVV.